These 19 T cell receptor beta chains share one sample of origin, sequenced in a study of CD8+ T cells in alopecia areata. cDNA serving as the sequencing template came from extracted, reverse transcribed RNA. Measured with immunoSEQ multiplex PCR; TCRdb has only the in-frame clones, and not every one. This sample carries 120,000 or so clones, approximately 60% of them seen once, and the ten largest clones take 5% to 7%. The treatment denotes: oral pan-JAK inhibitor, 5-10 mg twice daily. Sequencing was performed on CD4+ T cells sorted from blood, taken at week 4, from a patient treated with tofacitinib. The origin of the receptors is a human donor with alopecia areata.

This CDR3 reads CASLKSGGVLETQYF. CDR3 nucleotide sequence: TGTGCCAGCTTGAAATCGGGGGGCGTTTTGGAGACCCAGTACTTC. The V gene is TRBV7-2, the J gene TRBJ2-5; possible D gene TRBD2, 7 bases. Between the trimmed V and J ends, which lost 8 bases and 5 bases, there was a span of 21 bases. Per the germline V gene, CDR1 is SGHTA and CDR2 is FQGNSA. The CDR3 is made up of 15 amino acids.

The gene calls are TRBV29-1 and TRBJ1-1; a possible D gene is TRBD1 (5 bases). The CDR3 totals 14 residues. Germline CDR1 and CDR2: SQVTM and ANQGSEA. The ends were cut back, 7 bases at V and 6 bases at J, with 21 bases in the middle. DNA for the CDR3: TGCAGCGCCTCTGGCGGGGCGCCTTTCTCTGAAGCTTTCTTT. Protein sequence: CSASGGAPFSEAFF.

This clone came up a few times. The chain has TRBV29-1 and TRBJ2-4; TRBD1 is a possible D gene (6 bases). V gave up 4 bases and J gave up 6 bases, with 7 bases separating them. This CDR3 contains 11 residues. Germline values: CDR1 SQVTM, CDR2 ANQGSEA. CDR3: CSVGQANIQYF. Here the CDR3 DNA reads TGCAGCGTTGGACAGGCAAACATTCAGTACTTC.

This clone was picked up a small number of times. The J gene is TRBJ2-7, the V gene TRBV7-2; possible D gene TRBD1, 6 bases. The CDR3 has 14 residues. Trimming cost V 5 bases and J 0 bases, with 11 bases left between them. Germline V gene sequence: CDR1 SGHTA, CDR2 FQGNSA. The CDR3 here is CASSPGVGSYEQYF. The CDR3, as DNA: TGTGCCAGCAGCCCAGGGGTGGGCTCCTACGAGCAGTACTTC.

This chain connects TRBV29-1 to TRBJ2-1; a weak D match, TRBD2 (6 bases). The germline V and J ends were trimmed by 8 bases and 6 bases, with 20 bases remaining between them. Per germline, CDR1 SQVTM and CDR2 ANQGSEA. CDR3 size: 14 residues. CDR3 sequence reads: CSSTEGRRPNEQFF. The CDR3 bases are TGCAGCTCGACGGAGGGGCGCCGTCCCAATGAGCAGTTCTTC.

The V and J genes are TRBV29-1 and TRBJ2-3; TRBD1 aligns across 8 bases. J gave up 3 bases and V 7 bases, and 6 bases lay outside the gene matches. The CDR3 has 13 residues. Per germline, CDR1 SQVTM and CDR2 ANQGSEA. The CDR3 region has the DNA TGCAGCGGTGGACAGGGTCTAACAGATACGCAGTATTTT. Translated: CSGGQGLTDTQYF.

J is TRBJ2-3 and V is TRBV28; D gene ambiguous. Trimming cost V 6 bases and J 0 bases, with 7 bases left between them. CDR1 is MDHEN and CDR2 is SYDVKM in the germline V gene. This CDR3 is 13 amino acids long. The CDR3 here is CASRVTSTDTQYF. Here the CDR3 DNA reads TGTGCCAGCAGGGTTACTAGCACAGATACGCAGTATTTT.

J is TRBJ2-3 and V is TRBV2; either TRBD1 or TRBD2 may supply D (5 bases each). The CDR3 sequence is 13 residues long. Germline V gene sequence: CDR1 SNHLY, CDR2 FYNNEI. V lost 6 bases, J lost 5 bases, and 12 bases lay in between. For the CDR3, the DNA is TGTGCCAGCAGCTGGGGTGGGGGAGATACGCAGTATTTT. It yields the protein CASSWGGGDTQYF.

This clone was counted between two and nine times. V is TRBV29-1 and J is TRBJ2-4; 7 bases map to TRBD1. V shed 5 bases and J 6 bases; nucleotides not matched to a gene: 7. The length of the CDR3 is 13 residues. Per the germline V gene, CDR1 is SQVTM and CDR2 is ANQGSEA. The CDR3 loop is CSVLTGTVNIQYF. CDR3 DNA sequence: TGCAGCGTTTTAACAGGGACAGTAAACATTCAGTACTTC.

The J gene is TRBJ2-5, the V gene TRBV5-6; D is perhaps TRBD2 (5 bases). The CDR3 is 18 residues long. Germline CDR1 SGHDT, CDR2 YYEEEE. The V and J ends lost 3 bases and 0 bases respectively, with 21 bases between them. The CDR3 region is CASSSLRAKGSYQETQYF. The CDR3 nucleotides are TGTGCCAGCAGCTCACTGCGGGCGAAGGGATCGTACCAAGAGACCCAGTACTTC.

CDR3 bases: TGTGCCAGCAGGGGCCGACAGGGGGGAAATTCACCCCTCCACTTT. This translates into CASRGRQGGNSPLHF. The rearrangement joins TRBV6-5 to TRBJ1-6; 9 bases line up with TRBD1. This CDR3 has 15 amino acids. Germline CDR1 is MNHEY and CDR2 is SVGAGI. The J segment lost 7 bases and the V segment lost 6 bases, leaving 7 bases of the junction unmatched.

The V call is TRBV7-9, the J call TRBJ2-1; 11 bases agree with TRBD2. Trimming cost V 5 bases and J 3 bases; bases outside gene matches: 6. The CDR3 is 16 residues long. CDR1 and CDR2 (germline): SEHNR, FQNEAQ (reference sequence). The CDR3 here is CASSPRLAGGYNEQFF. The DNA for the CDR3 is TGTGCCAGCAGCCCCCGTCTAGCGGGAGGCTACAATGAGCAGTTCTTC.

The CDR3 DNA reads as TGTGCCAGCAGCGTTAACCCCAGGGGGCGAGAGGCAGATACGCAGTATTTT. Its protein product is CASSVNPRGREADTQYF. The chain uses TRBV9 and TRBJ2-3, with 8 bases matching TRBD1. Germline V lookup: CDR1 SGDLS, CDR2 YYNGEE. The CDR3 totals 17 residues. J lost 4 bases, V lost 2 bases, and 12 bases had no gene match.

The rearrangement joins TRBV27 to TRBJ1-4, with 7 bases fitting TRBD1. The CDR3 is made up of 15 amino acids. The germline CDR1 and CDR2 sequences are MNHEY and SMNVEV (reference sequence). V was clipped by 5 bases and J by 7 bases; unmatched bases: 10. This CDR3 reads CASSVTRQGGEKLFF. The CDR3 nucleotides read TGTGCCAGCAGTGTCACCCGACAGGGCGGTGAAAAACTGTTTTTT.

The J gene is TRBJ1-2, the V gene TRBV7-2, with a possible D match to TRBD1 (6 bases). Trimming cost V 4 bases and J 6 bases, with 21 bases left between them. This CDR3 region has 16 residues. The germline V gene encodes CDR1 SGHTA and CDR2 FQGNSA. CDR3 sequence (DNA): TGTGCCAGCAGCTCCGAAGCTACAGGGTGGCGACATGGCTACACCTTC. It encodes CASSSEATGWRHGYTF. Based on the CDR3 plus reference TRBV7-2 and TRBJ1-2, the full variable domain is GAGVSQSPSNKVTEKGKDVELRCDPISGHTALYWYRQSLGQGLEFLIYFQGNSAPDKSGLPSDRFSAERTGGSVSTLTIQRTQQEDSAVYLCASSSEATGWRHGYTFGSGTRLTVV.

CDR3 region: CASSLGDGYTF. As DNA, the CDR3 is TGTGCCAGCAGCTTAGGGGACGGCTACACCTTC. The rearrangement joins TRBV7-9 to TRBJ1-2; perhaps TRBD1 as D (5 bases). Trimming shortened V by 1 base and J by 8 bases, and 5 bases separated the two germline ends. The germline gives CDR1 SEHNR, CDR2 FQNEAQ (reference sequence). The CDR3 totals 11 residues.

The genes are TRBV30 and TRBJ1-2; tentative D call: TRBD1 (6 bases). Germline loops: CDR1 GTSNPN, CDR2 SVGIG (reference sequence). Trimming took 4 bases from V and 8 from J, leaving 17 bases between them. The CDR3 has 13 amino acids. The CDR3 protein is CAWTHNRVQGYTF. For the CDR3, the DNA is TGTGCCTGGACCCACAACAGGGTGCAAGGCTACACCTTC.

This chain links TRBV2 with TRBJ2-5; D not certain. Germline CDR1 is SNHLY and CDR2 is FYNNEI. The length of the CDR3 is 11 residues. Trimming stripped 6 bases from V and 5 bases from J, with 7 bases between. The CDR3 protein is CASSLRETQYF. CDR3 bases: TGTGCCAGCAGCCTCCGGGAGACCCAGTACTTC.

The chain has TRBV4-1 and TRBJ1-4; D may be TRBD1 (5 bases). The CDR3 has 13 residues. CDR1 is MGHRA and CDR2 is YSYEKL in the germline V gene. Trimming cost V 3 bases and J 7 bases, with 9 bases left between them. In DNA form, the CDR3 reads TGCGCCAGCAGCCAGGGGGTTAGTGAAAAACTGTTTTTT. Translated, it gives CASSQGVSEKLFF.